This TCR beta chain emerged from a study of regulatory T cells in long-lasting Graves disease. Researchers made TCR beta libraries by using iRepertoire HTBI primers and running Arm-PCR on CDR3 regions. TCRdb re-derived calls from the multiplex PCR reads in MiXCR, one entry per CDR3 protein. The sample contains 400,000 to 550,000 distinct CDR3 sequences, about 16% of which appear only once. Time point indicated: newly diagnosed GD, antithyroid drugs for less than 3 months. PBMC-derived RNA was used for the TCR library. The trim removed 7 bases at V and 2 bases at J, leaving 4 bases unmatched. The CDR3 runs to 14 residues. Germline assignment: CDR1 MNHEY and CDR2 SMNVEV (reference sequence). These data also featured in a second study, about T cells in Graves' hyperthyroidism and ophthalmopathy. Turning to that study: Over 18 months, lack of ophthalmopathy progression marked Graves' hyperthyroidism as stable. Criteria for exclusion of patients were uncontrolled infection, other autoimmune disease, pregnancy or lactation.

The chain uses TRBV27 and TRBJ2-3, with 9 bases fitting TRBD2. This clonotype originated in a woman in her thirties with Graves disease. The sample consisted of peripheral blood mononuclear cells (PBMCs), taken at new diagnosis, from a patient treated with antithyroid drugs. This CDR3 reads CASTPGLATDTQYF. As DNA, the CDR3 is TGTGCCAGCACTCCGGGACTAGCCACAGATACGCAGTATTTT.